Listed below are T cell receptor beta chains from one sample, sequenced in a study of early T cells in non-severe SARS-CoV-2 infection. Via MiXCR, TCRdb re-called the 5' RACE reads, giving one row per CDR3 protein. The repertoire holds about 30,000 distinct CDR3 sequences, with less than 6.5% as singletons. Material: whole blood. The receptors derive from an adult who was a healthcare worker with PCR-confirmed SARS-CoV-2 infection or an uninfected control (not recorded which). Each CDR3 is given with its conserved first and last residue. D genes are given only for firm matches. Size values are once, few and many counts, or a class for expanded clones, and some rows have none.

few | TRBJ2-5 | TRBV7-2 | TRBD1 | TGTGCCAGCAACGGACAGGGGTGGGAGACCCAGTACTTC | CASNGQGWETQYF
many | TRBJ2-7 | TRBV21-1 | - | TGTGCCAGCCTAAACAACGAGCAGTACTTC | CASLNNEQYF
many | TRBJ1-1 | TRBV4-3 | TRBD1 | TGCGCCAGCAGCCAAGGGACCCCACTGGACAGGGCCCCCACTGAAGCTTTCTTT | CASSQGTPLDRAPTEAFF
- | TRBJ1-1 | TRBV10-1 | TRBD1 | TGCGCCAGCAGTGAGGAACAGGGGGCCGGATCTTTCTTT | CASSEEQGAGSFF
- | TRBJ2-3 | TRBV20-1 | - | TGCAGTGAGGGCGCGAGGGGGGCAGATACGCAGTATTTT | CSEGARGADTQYF
few | TRBJ2-4 | TRBV7-2 | TRBD2 | TGTGCCAGCAGCCCGACTAGCGGGGAGAGATTCCTAGCCAAAAACATTCAGTACTTC | CASSPTSGERFLAKNIQYF
medium-sized | TRBJ1-2 | TRBV7-2 | - | TGTGCCAGCAGCTTAGCCGGCTATGGCTACACCTTC | CASSLAGYGYTF
- | TRBJ1-1 | TRBV13 | - | TGTGCCAGCACTCGCATACAGGCTCGACGCACTGAAGCTTTCTTT | CASTRIQARRTEAFF
- | TRBJ1-6 | TRBV5-4 | - | TGTGCCAGCAGCTTGAGGGCCCTGAACTACGGGAGCACACCCCTCCACTTT | CASSLRALNYGSTPLHF
- | TRBJ2-5 | TRBV7-2 | - | TGTGCCAGCAGCCTTTCTGACAGAGGACGAGAGACCCAGTACTTC | CASSLSDRGRETQYF
many | TRBJ2-6 | TRBV20-1 | - | TGCAGTGCTGAGAGGACCGGGACGGGATTATCTGGGGCCAACGTCCTGACTTTC | CSAERTGTGLSGANVLTF
many | TRBJ1-1 | TRBV4-3 | - | TGCGCCAGCAGCCAAGGGAATTTTGCTGAAGCTTTCTTT | CASSQGNFAEAFF
many | TRBJ1-5 | TRBV6-6 | TRBD1 | TGTGCCAGCAGTCCGACAGGGTTGAGCAATCAGCCCCAGCATTTT | CASSPTGLSNQPQHF
many | TRBJ2-1 | TRBV7-2 | TRBD2 | TGTGCCAGCAGCTTTCCTAGCGGGGGGGTGAATGAGCAGTTCTTC | CASSFPSGGVNEQFF
many | TRBJ1-1 | TRBV10-3 | TRBD1 | TGTGCCATCAGGGGGACAGGGACAGGGACTGAAGCTTTCTTT | CAIRGTGTGTEAFF
many | TRBJ2-4 | TRBV29-1 | - | TGCAGCGTTGACGAACTAGCCAAAAACATTCAGTACTTC | CSVDELAKNIQYF
- | TRBJ2-5 | TRBV29-1 | TRBD1 | TGCAGCGTTTCCGGGACAGGGGAACGCGAGACCCAGTACTTC | CSVSGTGERETQYF
many | TRBJ2-7 | TRBV28 | - | TGTGCCAGCAGTTTATGGCAGGGAAGCTCCTACGAGCAGTACTTC | CASSLWQGSSYEQYF
many | TRBJ2-7 | TRBV28 | TRBD2 | TGTGCCAGCAGTTTCGGGGGGGCTGGGAGGTACGAGCAGTACTTC | CASSFGGAGRYEQYF
many | TRBJ1-1 | TRBV2 | - | TGTGCCAGCAGTGAAGAGGCCGGGAGTGAAGCTTTCTTT | CASSEEAGSEAFF
- | TRBJ2-7 | TRBV6-6 | TRBD1 | TGTGCCAGCAGTTACTCGGACAGGGGGCGAGGCGAGCAGTACTTC | CASSYSDRGRGEQYF
few | TRBJ1-2 | TRBV29-1 | TRBD1 | TGCAGCGTTGCTGGGACAGAGGATGGCTACACCTTC | CSVAGTEDGYTF
many | TRBJ1-2 | TRBV4-3 | - | TGCGCCAGCAGTCAAGGTTACAGGGCATTGTTGGGCTACACCTTC | CASSQGYRALLGYTF
medium-sized | TRBJ2-7 | TRBV20-1 | - | TGCAGGGAATTAGGCTTGGGGCGGCCCTCCTACGAGCAGTACTTC | CRELGLGRPSYEQYF
many | TRBJ1-5 | TRBV18 | - | TGTGCCAGCTCCCCCCCAGGGCCGAAGAATCAGCCCCAGCATTTT | CASSPPGPKNQPQHF
many | TRBJ2-7 | TRBV7-6 | TRBD1 | TGTGCCAGCTCTGACAGGGCCTACGAGCAGTACTTC | CASSDRAYEQYF
medium-sized | TRBJ1-2 | TRBV7-2 | TRBD1 | TGTGCCAGCAGCTTTTACAGACAGGGCGGTGGCTACACCTTC | CASSFYRQGGGYTF
few | TRBJ2-5 | TRBV28 | - | TGTGCCAGCAGTTTTAGGGGGGCCCAAGAGACCCAGTACTTC | CASSFRGAQETQYF
many | TRBJ1-2 | TRBV7-9 | - | TGTGCCAGCAGCTTAGCGATGGTAGCTAACTATGGCTACACCTTC | CASSLAMVANYGYTF
many | TRBJ1-6 | TRBV18 | - | TGTGCCAGCTCCGGTATGGATAATTCACCCCTCCACTTT | CASSGMDNSPLHF
many | TRBJ2-1 | TRBV7-2 | - | TGTGCCAGCAGCCCGAGGGCGGGGCCGGGGAATGAGCAGTTCTTC | CASSPRAGPGNEQFF